This record concerns one T cell receptor beta chain sequence. The antigen remains unidentified. The data derive from a study of T cells expressing NK-cell markers. Study summary: Sorted T-cell subsets CD3+CD56+NKG2C+, CD3+CD56+NKG2C- and CD3+CD56-NKG2C+ were TCR beta-sequenced. Among eight sequenced donors, seven carried HCMV seropositivity while one was seronegative.

Findings and caveats of the study: A few of the donors also had these clonotypes leading their CD3+CD56-NKG2C+ fraction. In a handful of donors, dominant NKG2C+ clonotypes were roughly 1.0-8% of CD8+ T cells.

TCRdb re-called the 5' RACE reads and shows each CDR3 protein once, DNA omitted. The sample totals 500,000 or so distinct CDR3 sequences. This sequence was found in a man between 18 and 35 years old in good health. The sample consisted of blood T cells: a sorted CD56 or NKG2C T cell subset, CD4+ or CD8+ T cells, or bulk PBMC T cells (not recorded which).

The CDR3 reads CASSLTSGSQAYEQYF. This rearrangement joins TRBV18 to TRBJ2-7; as DNA is missing, the TRBD2 call by TCRdb cannot be tested. Germline V CDR1 and CDR2: KGHSH, LQKENI. This CDR3 is 16 amino acids long.